The 17 T cell receptor beta chains below come from one sample, sequenced in a study of T cells in Graves' hyperthyroidism and ophthalmopathy. From RNA transcripts, TCR beta CDR3 regions were amplified. TCR CDR3 regions were first amplified by RT-PCR with HTBI primers. In TCRdb, the multiplex PCR reads were re-called with MiXCR into one record per CDR3 protein. The repertoire consists of about 570,000 distinct CDR3 sequences, with just over 45% occurring once and the leading ten covering under 20%. Sequenced: peripheral blood or thyroid tissue (not recorded which). The receptors were sampled from an adult woman with Graves' disease, either hyperthyroidism or ophthalmopathy (not recorded which).

This clonotype was picked up a small number of times. The chain combines TRBV2 with TRBJ2-6; unclear D gene. CDR3 size: 13 residues. The germline V gene encodes CDR1 SNHLY and CDR2 FYNNEI. Trimming pared 6 bases from V and 4 bases from J, leaving 7 bases between. For the CDR3, the DNA is TGTGCCAGCAGAAGGGCGGGGGCCAACGTCCTGACTTTC. It codes for CASRRAGANVLTF.

The chain employs TRBV6-4 and TRBJ1-2; possibly TRBD1 for D (5 bases). The CDR3 contains 15 residues. Between the trimmed V and J ends, which lost 0 bases and 0 bases, there was a span of 8 bases. CDR1 and CDR2 from the germline V gene are MRHNA and SNTAGT. The DNA of the CDR3 is TGTGCCAGCAGTGACTCGACGGGGGCTAACTATGGCTACACCTTC. Translation gives CASSDSTGANYGYTF.

The rearrangement joins TRBV20-1 to TRBJ2-7, with D unclear. Gene TRBJ2-5 matches the end of the DNA better, so the J call may be wrong. The CDR3 is made up of 13 amino acids. CDR1 DFQATT and CDR2 SNEGSKA come from the germline V gene (reference sequence). The CDR3 loop is CSARQPSAETQYF. The CDR3, as DNA: TGCAGTGCTAGACAACCTAGTGCAGAGACCCAGTACTTC.

This clonotype was seen a handful of times. A read error may explain this, as a much larger clone is one base away. CDR3 residues: CASRHIGQNTETFF. DNA for the CDR3: TGTGCCAGCCGCCATATAGGACAGAACACTGAAACTTTCTTT. This chain uses TRBV7-9 with TRBJ1-1; weak D call: TRBD1 (6 bases). Germline CDR1 SEHNR, CDR2 FQNEAQ (reference sequence). CDR3 length: 14 residues.

This chain uses TRBV29-1 with TRBJ1-5; TRBD1 might be the D (5 bases). The CDR3 extends over 13 amino acids. Trimming removed 4 bases from V and 3 bases from J, with 10 bases in between. Per germline, CDR1 SQVTM and CDR2 ANQGSEA. The CDR3 protein is CSVGQGYNQPQHF. The CDR3 DNA reads TGCAGCGTTGGTCAGGGTTACAATCAGCCCCAGCATTTT.

The chain couples TRBV28 to TRBJ2-7; 7 bases line up with TRBD2. The CDR3 consists of 18 residues. The V gene's germline CDR1 is MDHEN and CDR2 SYDVKM. Trimming took 6 bases from V and 6 from J; bases not matched to a gene: 23. CDR3 region: CASSPPWSGTTVFAEQYF. CDR3 sequence (DNA): TGTGCCAGCAGCCCCCCATGGAGCGGGACGACTGTATTTGCCGAGCAGTACTTC.

Remarks on this clonotype: A much larger clone is a single base away; this may be a read error. No conserved phenylalanine or tryptophan ends this CDR3, so it is likely a read error. CDR3 nucleotide sequence: TGTGCCAGTATTTATGCATCGGGAATGAACACTGAAGCTTTCTCT. This encodes CASIYASGMNTEAFS. The rearrangement uses TRBV19 and TRBJ1-1; D unclear. Looked up from germline, CDR1 is LNHDA and CDR2 is SQIVND (reference sequence). The CDR3 loop spans 15 amino acids. With 7 bases removed from V and 0 bases from J, the gap between germline ends came to 15 bases.

In this sample, this clonotype turned up many times. V gene TRBV5-1 combines with J gene TRBJ2-7; D gene unclear. This CDR3 comprises 12 residues. In germline, CDR1 is SGHRS, CDR2 YFSETQ. The V end was cut by 0 bases, the J end by 6 bases, with 7 bases between. CDR3 protein: CASSLAPGEQYF. As DNA, the CDR3 is TGCGCCAGCAGCTTGGCCCCGGGCGAGCAGTACTTC.

The chain links TRBV15 to TRBJ2-7; 8 bases map to TRBD2. The V and J ends lost 0 bases and 4 bases, in that order; junction bases with no gene match: 8. The CDR3 has 16 residues. Per germline, CDR1 LNHNV and CDR2 YYDKDF (reference sequence). The chain's CDR3 is CATSREGTSGGYEQYF. The CDR3 DNA sequence: TGTGCCACCAGCAGAGAGGGCACTAGCGGAGGATACGAGCAGTACTTC.

This clonotype has a count of ten or more. The CDR3 sequence: CASSLGQGIGHEQYF. Written as DNA, the CDR3 is TGTGCCAGCAGTTTGGGACAGGGGATCGGGCACGAGCAGTACTTC. This chain connects TRBV12-3 or TRBV12-4 to TRBJ2-7, with 10 bases lining up with TRBD1. J lost 5 bases, V lost 3 bases, and 7 bases had no gene match. The CDR3 spans 15 residues.

This clonotype was seen many times. The chain carries TRBV28 and TRBJ2-7; 9 positions match TRBD1. The CDR3 is made up of 14 amino acids. With 5 bases clipped from V and 7 bases from J, the junction kept 9 bases outside the gene matches. Looked up from germline, CDR1 is MDHEN and CDR2 is SYDVKM. CDR3 residues: CASSRDRAMGEQYF. In DNA, the CDR3 is TGTGCCAGCAGTCGGGACAGGGCAATGGGGGAGCAGTACTTC.

The chain employs TRBV7-3 and TRBJ1-1; D might be TRBD1 (5 bases). Germline CDR1 SGHTA, CDR2 FQGTGA. Trimming removed 6 bases at V and 3 bases at J, with 14 bases between. The CDR3 sequence is 14 residues long. The CDR3 here is CASSRGTLDTEAFF. The DNA of the CDR3 is TGTGCCAGCAGTCGCGGGACGCTGGACACTGAAGCTTTCTTT.

This clonotype was observed a few times. The rearrangement uses TRBV5-1 and TRBJ2-1; 7 nucleotides line up with TRBD1. Trimming at V came to 3 bases and at J to 6 bases, leaving 6 bases not matched to a gene. The CDR3 contains 14 residues. The germline gives CDR1 SGHRS, CDR2 YFSETQ. This CDR3 reads CASSWKAGGNEQFF. CDR3 DNA sequence: TGCGCCAGCAGCTGGAAGGCAGGGGGCAATGAGCAGTTCTTC.

The chain links TRBV7-9 to TRBJ2-7; D not resolved. V was shortened by 2 bases and J by 5 bases, with 19 bases between the two germline ends. Germline V gene data show CDR1 as SEHNR and CDR2 as FQNEAQ (reference sequence). CDR3 length equals 16 residues. CDR3 nucleotides: TGTGCCAGCAGCTTATCCTCCCCAATTGTGGGCGACGAGCAGTACTTC. It encodes CASSLSSPIVGDEQYF.

This clonotype was recorded many times. The CDR3 sequence: CATQQGVDYGYTF. CDR3 nucleotide sequence: TGTGCCACTCAACAGGGGGTGGACTATGGCTACACCTTC. The rearrangement uses TRBV2 and TRBJ1-2; the match to TRBD1 covers 8 bases. This CDR3 spans 13 amino acids. Germline trimming cut 10 bases from V and 3 bases from J; bases unmatched to any gene: 7. Germline V gene data show CDR1 as SNHLY and CDR2 as FYNNEI.

This clonotype was counted only a few times. CDR3 amino acids: CASHPQNSNQPQHF. In DNA form, the CDR3 reads TGTGCCAGCCATCCTCAAAATAGCAATCAGCCCCAGCATTTT. The rearrangement uses TRBV28 and TRBJ1-5; no clear D. Per germline, CDR1 MDHEN and CDR2 SYDVKM. V was cut by 8 bases and J by 0 bases, with 11 bases left in between. The CDR3 has 14 amino acids.

This clonotype was detected many times. The rearrangement links TRBV14 to TRBJ1-2; D gene uncertain. The CDR3 consists of 13 residues. The V end was cut by 5 bases, the J end by 8 bases, with 15 bases between. Per germline, CDR1 SGHDN and CDR2 FVKESK. Written as DNA, the CDR3 is TGTGCCAGCAGCAGCCGGGAGGCCCGAGGCTACACCTTC. This sequence encodes CASSSREARGYTF.